One and the same sample provided the 3 T cell receptor beta chains below, sequenced in a study of T cell repertoires in cytomegalovirus infection. TCRdb re-analysed the reads in MiXCR, keeping a single row per CDR3 protein. There are about 360,000 distinct CDR3 sequences in the sample; 15% to 20% occur only once, and 8.5% to 10% lies in the top ten. The sequencing input was PBMCs. Receptor source: a human donor in good health (CMV status not recorded). Some clones in this sample may be carry-over from other donors' samples.

This sequence joins TRBV3-1 and TRBJ1-5; the match to TRBD1 covers 9 bases. CDR1 is LGHDT and CDR2 is YNNKEL in the germline V gene (reference sequence). With 4 bases clipped from V and 6 bases from J, the junction kept 4 bases outside the gene matches. The CDR3 has 14 residues. Here the CDR3 DNA reads TGTGCCAGCAGCCGGGACAGGGAAGGTCAGCCCCAGCATTTT. Its translation: CASSRDREGQPQHF.

This clonotype was seen at least ten times. The rearrangement links TRBV20-1 to TRBJ1-1, with TRBD1 as a possible D gene (6 bases). The ends were cut back, 6 bases at V and 0 bases at J, with 17 bases in the middle. CDR1 and CDR2 (germline): DFQATT, SNEGSKA (reference sequence). This CDR3 spans 15 amino acids. The CDR3 loop reads CSAETGWSLNTEAFF. The CDR3 DNA reads TGCAGTGCCGAAACAGGGTGGTCGTTGAACACTGAAGCTTTCTTT.

The genes are TRBV12-3 or TRBV12-4 and TRBJ2-7; TRBD2 matches 8 bases. The CDR3 totals 12 residues. The V and J ends lost 4 bases and 6 bases, in that order; junction bases with no gene match: 2. CDR3 protein: CASSYGLAEQYF. CDR3 in DNA: TGTGCCAGCAGTTACGGACTAGCCGAGCAGTACTTC.